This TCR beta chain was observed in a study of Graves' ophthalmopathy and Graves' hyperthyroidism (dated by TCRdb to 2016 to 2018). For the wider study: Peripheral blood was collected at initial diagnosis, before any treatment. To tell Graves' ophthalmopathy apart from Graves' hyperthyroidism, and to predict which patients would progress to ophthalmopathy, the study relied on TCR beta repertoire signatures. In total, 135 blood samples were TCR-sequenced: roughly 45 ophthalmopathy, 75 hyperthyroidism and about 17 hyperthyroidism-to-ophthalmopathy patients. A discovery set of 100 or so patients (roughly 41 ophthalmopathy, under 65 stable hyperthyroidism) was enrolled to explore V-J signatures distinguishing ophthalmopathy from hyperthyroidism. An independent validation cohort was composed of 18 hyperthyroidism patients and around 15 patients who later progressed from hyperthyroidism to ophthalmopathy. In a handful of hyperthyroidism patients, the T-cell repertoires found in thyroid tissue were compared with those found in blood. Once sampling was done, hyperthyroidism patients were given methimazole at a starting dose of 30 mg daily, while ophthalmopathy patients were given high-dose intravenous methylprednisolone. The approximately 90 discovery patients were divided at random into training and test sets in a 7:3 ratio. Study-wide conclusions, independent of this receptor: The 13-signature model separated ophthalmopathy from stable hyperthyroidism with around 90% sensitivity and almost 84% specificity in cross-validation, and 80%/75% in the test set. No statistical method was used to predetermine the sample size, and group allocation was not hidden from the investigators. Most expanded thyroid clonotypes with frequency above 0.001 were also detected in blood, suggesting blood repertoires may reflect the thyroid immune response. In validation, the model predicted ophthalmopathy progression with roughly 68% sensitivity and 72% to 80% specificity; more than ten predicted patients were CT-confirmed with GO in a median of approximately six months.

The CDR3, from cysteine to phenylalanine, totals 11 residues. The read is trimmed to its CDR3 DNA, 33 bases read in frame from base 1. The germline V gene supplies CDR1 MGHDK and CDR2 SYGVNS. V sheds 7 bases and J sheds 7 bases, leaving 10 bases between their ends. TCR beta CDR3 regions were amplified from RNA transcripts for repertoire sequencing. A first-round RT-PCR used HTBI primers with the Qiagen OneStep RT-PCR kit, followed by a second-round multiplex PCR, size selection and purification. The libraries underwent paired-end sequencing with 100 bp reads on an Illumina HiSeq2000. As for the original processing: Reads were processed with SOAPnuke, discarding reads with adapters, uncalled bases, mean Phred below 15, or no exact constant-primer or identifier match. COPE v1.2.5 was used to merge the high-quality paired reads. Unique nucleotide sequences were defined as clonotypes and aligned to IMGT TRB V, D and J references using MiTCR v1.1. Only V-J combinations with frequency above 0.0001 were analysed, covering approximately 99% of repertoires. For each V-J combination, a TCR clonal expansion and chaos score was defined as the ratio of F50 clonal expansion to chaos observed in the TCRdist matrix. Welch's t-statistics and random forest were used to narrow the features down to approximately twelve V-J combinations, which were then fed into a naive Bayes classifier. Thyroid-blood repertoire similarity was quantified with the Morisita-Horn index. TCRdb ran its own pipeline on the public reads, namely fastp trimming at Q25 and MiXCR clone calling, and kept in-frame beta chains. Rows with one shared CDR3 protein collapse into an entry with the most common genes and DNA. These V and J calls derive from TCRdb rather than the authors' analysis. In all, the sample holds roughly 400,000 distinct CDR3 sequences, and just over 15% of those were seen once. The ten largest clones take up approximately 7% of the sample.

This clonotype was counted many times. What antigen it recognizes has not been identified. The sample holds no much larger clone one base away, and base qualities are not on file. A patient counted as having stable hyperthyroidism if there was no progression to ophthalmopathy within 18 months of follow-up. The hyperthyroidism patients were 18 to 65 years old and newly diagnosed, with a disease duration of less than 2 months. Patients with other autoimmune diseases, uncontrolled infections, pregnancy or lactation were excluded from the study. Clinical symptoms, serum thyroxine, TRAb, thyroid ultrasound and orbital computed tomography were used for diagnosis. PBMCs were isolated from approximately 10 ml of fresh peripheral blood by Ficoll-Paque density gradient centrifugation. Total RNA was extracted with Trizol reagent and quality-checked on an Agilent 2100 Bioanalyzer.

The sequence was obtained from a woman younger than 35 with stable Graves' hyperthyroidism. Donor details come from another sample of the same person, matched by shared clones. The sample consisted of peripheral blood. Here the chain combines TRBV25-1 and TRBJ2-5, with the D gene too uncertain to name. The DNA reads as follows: TGTGCCAGCACATCACTGGGGACCCAGTACTTC. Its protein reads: CASTSLGTQYF.